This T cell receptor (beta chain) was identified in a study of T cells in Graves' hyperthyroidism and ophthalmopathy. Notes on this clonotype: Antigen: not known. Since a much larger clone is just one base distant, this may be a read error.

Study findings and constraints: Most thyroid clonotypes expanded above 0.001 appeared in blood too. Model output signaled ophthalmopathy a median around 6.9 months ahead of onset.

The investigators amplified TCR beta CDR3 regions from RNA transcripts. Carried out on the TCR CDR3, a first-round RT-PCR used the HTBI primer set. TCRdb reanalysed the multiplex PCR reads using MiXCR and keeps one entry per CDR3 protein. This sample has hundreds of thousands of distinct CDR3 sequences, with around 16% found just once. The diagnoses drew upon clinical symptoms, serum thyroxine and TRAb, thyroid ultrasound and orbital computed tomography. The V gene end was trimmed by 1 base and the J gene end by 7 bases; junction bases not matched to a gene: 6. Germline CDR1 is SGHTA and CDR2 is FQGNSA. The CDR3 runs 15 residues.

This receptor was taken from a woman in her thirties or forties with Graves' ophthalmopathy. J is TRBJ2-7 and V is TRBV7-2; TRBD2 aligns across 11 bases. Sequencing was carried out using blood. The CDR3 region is CASSLVSGGDYEQYF. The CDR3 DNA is TGTGCCAGCAGCTTAGTTAGCGGGGGGGACTATGAGCAGTACTTC.